This entry concerns a single T cell receptor beta chain. The antigen remains unidentified. The sample originates from a study of shared clonotypes between healthy human individuals. Background on the study: CD8 memory received one plate per donor, CD8 naive two, CD4 memory three and CD4 naive three.

It was roughly 190 ng DNA, tens of thousands of T cell genomes, that sorted-subset replicate PCRs used. Clones were read by immunoSEQ multiplex PCR, and TCRdb kept only the in-frame ones, dropping some. This sample has approximately 2,200,000 clones, with around 93% found just once. Selected positively for CCR7 and CD45RO-negative, naive CD8 cells excluded terminally differentiated effector memory CD45RA+ cells. Donors were healthy HIV-negative adults without recent acute infections or vaccinations. Study-wide results and limits: Clonotypes that were shared across four donors made up about 4.5% of naive CD4 clonotypes.

Trimming left V 3 bases short and J 2 bases short, with 14 bases between. The CDR3 is made up of 15 amino acids. The germline CDR1 and CDR2 sequences are MDHEN and SYDVKM. The V and J genes are TRBV28 and TRBJ2-7; unclear D gene. This sequence originates from a man in his late teens or twenties in good health. Some clones in this sample may be carry-over from other donors' samples. Input material: naive CD8+ T cells from PBMCs. The CDR3 reads CASSFPGSPPYEQYF. The CDR3 nucleotides read TGTGCCAGCAGTTTCCCCGGCTCCCCCCCCTACGAGCAGTACTTC. The full variable domain, in which reference TRBV28 and TRBJ2-7 provide the parts outside the CDR3, is DVKVTQSSRYLVKRTGEKVFLECVQDMDHENMFWYRQDPGLGLRLIYFSYDVKMKEKGDIPEGYSVSREKKERFSLILESASTNQTSMYLCASSFPGSPPYEQYFGPGTRLTVT.